The 10 T cell receptor beta chains presented below share a single source sample, sequenced in a study of regulatory T cells in long-lasting Graves disease. With iRepertoire HTBI primers and Arm-PCR of CDR3 regions, TCR beta libraries were built. MiXCR, applied by TCRdb to the multiplex PCR reads, yields one record per CDR3 protein. This table holds over 250,000 distinct CDR3 sequences, 20% to 25% found once. The time point here: persistent/refractory GD, antithyroid drugs over 5 years with positive TRAb. Scientists built the TCR library using RNA that was extracted from PBMCs. The starting material was peripheral blood mononuclear cells (PBMCs), obtained when the disease was refractory, from a patient treated with antithyroid drugs. The receptors here all came from a female donor with Graves disease.

This clonotype came up many times. This sequence joins TRBV2 and TRBJ1-2; no reliable D call. In germline, CDR1 is SNHLY, CDR2 FYNNEI. This CDR3 is 14 amino acids long. Trimming took off 2 bases at V and 6 bases at J, with 13 bases between the two ends. For the CDR3, the DNA is TGTGCCAGCAGTGAAATGGTTGTTGAGGATGGCTACACCTTC. It translates to CASSEMVVEDGYTF.

A note on this clonotype: A read error may be the cause here, since a much bigger clone is one base away. The V gene is TRBV2, the J gene TRBJ1-2; no clear D gene. The V end was cut by 6 bases, the J end by 4 bases, with 15 bases between. Germline CDR1 SNHLY, CDR2 FYNNEI. The CDR3 is made up of 14 amino acids. The chain's CDR3 is CASRPADSSYGYTF. The CDR3, as DNA: TGTGCCAGCAGGCCAGCCGATTCTAGCTATGGCTACACCTTC.

This clonotype was counted many times. The V call is TRBV6-5, the J call TRBJ1-1; possibly TRBD1 for D (5 bases). The ends were cut back, 0 bases at V and 1 base at J, with 9 bases in the middle. Germline loops: CDR1 MNHEY, CDR2 SVGAGI. The length of the CDR3 is 15 residues. The CDR3 is CASSYSSQGNTEAFF. CDR3 bases: TGTGCCAGCAGTTACTCGAGTCAGGGGAACACTGAAGCTTTCTTT.

This sequence joins TRBV9 and TRBJ2-7; D is possibly TRBD1 (7 bases). There are 16 residues in the CDR3. CDR1 is SGDLS and CDR2 is YYNGEE in the germline V gene. Trimming pared 0 bases from V and 3 bases from J, leaving 16 bases between. CDR3 sequence: CASSVAGDRDIYEQYF. CDR3 DNA sequence: TGTGCCAGCAGCGTAGCGGGAGACAGGGACATCTACGAGCAGTACTTC.

The table lists this clonotype with many counts. The chain links TRBV28 to TRBJ1-5, with 7 positions matching TRBD1. Trimming took 2 bases from V and 3 from J; bases not matched to a gene: 7. Germline values: CDR1 MDHEN, CDR2 SYDVKM. The CDR3 consists of 16 residues. The CDR3 loop reads CASSLGGGQYNQPQHF. CDR3 sequence (DNA): TGTGCCAGCAGTTTAGGGGGGGGACAGTACAATCAGCCCCAGCATTTT. The complete variable domain, with remaining parts taken from reference TRBV28 and TRBJ1-5, reads DVKVTQSSRYLVKRTGEKVFLECVQDMDHENMFWYRQDPGLGLRLIYFSYDVKMKEKGDIPEGYSVSREKKERFSLILESASTNQTSMYLCASSLGGGQYNQPQHFGDGTRLSIL.

The genes are TRBV6-5 and TRBJ1-5, with 7 bases fitting TRBD1. CDR1 MNHEY and CDR2 SVGAGI come from the germline V gene. V trimming: 2 bases; J trimming: 4 bases; junction bases outside the gene matches: 11. The CDR3 has 17 amino acids. In DNA form, the CDR3 reads TGTGCCAGCAGTTACCCGACTGAACAGGGGAATAATCAGCCCCAGCATTTT. Amino acid sequence: CASSYPTEQGNNQPQHF.

The chain couples TRBV15 to TRBJ2-6; D is undetermined. CDR3 size: 15 residues. V dropped 0 bases and J dropped 1 base, with 4 bases sitting between them. Germline V gives CDR1 LNHNV, CDR2 YYDKDF (reference sequence). In nucleotides, the CDR3 is TGTGCCACCAGCAGAGATTTATCTGGGGCCAACGTCCTGACTTTC. Encoded protein: CATSRDLSGANVLTF.

This clonotype was counted ten times or more. The V gene is TRBV28, the J gene TRBJ1-1; no definite D call. Trimming shortened V by 8 bases and J by 5 bases, and 6 bases separated the two germline ends. Looked up from germline, CDR1 is MDHEN and CDR2 is SYDVKM. The CDR3 runs to 10 residues. The CDR3 is CASHSTEAFF. CDR3 DNA: TGTGCCAGCCATTCGACTGAAGCTTTCTTT.

The chain links TRBV6-2 or TRBV6-3 to TRBJ2-3, with 8 bases lining up with TRBD2. Germline loops: CDR1 MNHEY, CDR2 SVGEGT. The CDR3 is made up of 16 amino acids. The V segment lost 7 bases and the J segment 0 bases; nucleotides outside the gene matches: 9. CDR3 coding DNA: TGTGCCAGCACCACAACCGGGGGGGCTAGCACAGATACGCAGTATTTT. Translated: CASTTTGGASTDTQYF.

This clonotype was counted ten times or more. V is TRBV27 and J is TRBJ2-2; weak D call: TRBD1 (6 bases). Per germline, CDR1 MNHEY and CDR2 SMNVEV (reference sequence). V was cut by 4 bases and J by 4 bases, with 13 bases left in between. The CDR3 is made up of 15 amino acids. The CDR3 loop is CASSWQGTGTGELFF. CDR3 bases: TGTGCCAGCAGTTGGCAGGGGACGGGCACCGGGGAGCTGTTTTTT.